This TCR beta chain was observed in a study of PD-1 blockade in classical Hodgkin lymphoma (dated by TCRdb to 2020 to 2022). Context from the whole study: Nivolumab dosing was 3 mg/kg intravenously every 2 weeks, continuing until either disease progression or unacceptable toxicity. The study used TCR beta sequencing and CyTOF to define a peripheral blood immune signature of response to PD-1 blockade in classical Hodgkin lymphoma.

What the work shows at the level of the full study, not this receptor alone: Among trial patients, those achieving complete response had baseline diversity similar to that of newly diagnosed patients, while diversity was significantly lower in partial responders and progressors. Baseline TCR diversity was reported to be lower in newly diagnosed patients than in healthy donors and to be lower still in relapsed/refractory patients. Only a single clinical trial cohort was studied, and what caused the repertoire differences, possibly disease activity or prior therapy, remained undefined. By C4D1, a significant rise was seen in CD4+ TCR diversity but not in CD8+ TCR diversity (p=0.0027 vs p=0.16), and the rise was most apparent among complete responders (p=0.02). Lower diversity was seen in patients whose nivolumab began less than 1 year after ASCT, and these patients were left out of later analyses so that immune reconstitution would not confound the results.

The time point label, read with the paper, signifies: cycle 2 day 1 (C2D1) of nivolumab. Every trial patient had relapsed after autologous stem cell transplantation, and cohorts A, B and C differed in prior brentuximab vedotin exposure. The trial cohort included 45 to 65 patients with relapsed/refractory classical Hodgkin lymphoma, and each patient had a best overall response of complete response, partial response or progressive disease. Single-agent nivolumab was administered to trial patients in the multi-cohort phase II CheckMate 205 trial. An independent review committee assessed best overall response by applying the 2007 International Working Group response criteria. Trial PBMCs were collected immediately before nivolumab initiation (C1D1) and during therapy at cycle 2 day 1 and cycle 4 day 1. Peripheral blood was collected in 8 mL Vacutainer Cell Preparation Tubes, from which PBMCs were isolated by centrifugation and then cryopreserved.

As regards this clone: Its specific antigen is unknown. No clone much larger than this one lies a single base away; base qualities are absent.

The Qiagen DNeasy kit was used to extract genomic DNA from unsorted PBMCs and from the negatively selected CD4+ and CD8+ fractions. Using primers that anneal to V and J segments, immunoSEQ multiplex PCR amplified the TCR beta CDR3 regions. A synthetic immune receptor repertoire was used to minimize amplification bias, and any remaining bias was removed computationally after sequencing. The study's processing was this. Repertoire diversity was quantified as the Shannon entropy index using custom Python scripts. Unsorted, CD4+ and CD8+ repertoires were analyzed separately, except for combined analyses in which CD4+ and CD8+ sequences were merged in silico. Clonal expansion was defined as a frequency increase of at least 2-fold after treatment compared with C1D1, and clones undetected at baseline were assigned a pseudocount of 0.5. Singleton clones were defined as clones with 0 or 1 copy at C1D1, and non-singleton clones were defined as clones with 2 or more copies. By matching protein sequences in sorted samples from the same patient, clones expanded in unsorted samples were annotated as CD4+, CD8+ or unknown. Wilcoxon tests on paired samples were used to test changes in diversity from C1D1 to C4D1. In its TCRdb copy, this immuneACCESS table keeps in-frame sequences only and misses some clones. Where compared with another copy, unresolved V genes explain less than half of these, and the others have no known cause. Clonal size and the V and J genes are those of that table, whereas D and trimming came from the DNA. Here the sample has some 46,000 clones; around 80% occur a single time. Approximately 20% of the sample rests with the top ten.

The starting material was peripheral blood mononuclear cells (PBMCs), obtained before the second cycle of nivolumab. The receptor comes from a human donor with classical Hodgkin lymphoma.

The DNA reads TGTGCCACTAAAACCCACCTCGGGAACACTGAAGCTTTCTTT. Its protein is CATKTHLGNTEAFF. The chain is made from TRBV7-9 and TRBJ1-1, with the D segment identity uncertain. V is shortened by 10 bases, J by 1 base, and the region joining them spans 16 bases. Inclusive of the bounding cysteine and phenylalanine, the CDR3 is 14 residues long. The CDR3 DNA has 42 bases and is translated from base 1. Taken from the germline V gene (reference sequence), the CDR1 and CDR2 loops are SEHNR and FQNEAQ.